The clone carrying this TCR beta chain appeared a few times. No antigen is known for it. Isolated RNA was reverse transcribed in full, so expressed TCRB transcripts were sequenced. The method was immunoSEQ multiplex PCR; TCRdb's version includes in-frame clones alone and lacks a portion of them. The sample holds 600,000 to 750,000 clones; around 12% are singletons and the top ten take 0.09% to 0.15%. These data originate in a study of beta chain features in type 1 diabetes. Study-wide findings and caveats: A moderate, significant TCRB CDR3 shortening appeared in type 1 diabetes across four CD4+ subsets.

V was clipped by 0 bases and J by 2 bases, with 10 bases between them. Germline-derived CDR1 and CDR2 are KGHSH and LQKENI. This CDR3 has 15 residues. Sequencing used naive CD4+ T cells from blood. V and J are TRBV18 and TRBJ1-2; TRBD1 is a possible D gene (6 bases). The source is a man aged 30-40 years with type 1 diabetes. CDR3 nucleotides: TGTGCCAGCTCACCACCGTCCCAGGGGAACTATGGCTACACCTTC. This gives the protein CASSPPSQGNYGYTF.